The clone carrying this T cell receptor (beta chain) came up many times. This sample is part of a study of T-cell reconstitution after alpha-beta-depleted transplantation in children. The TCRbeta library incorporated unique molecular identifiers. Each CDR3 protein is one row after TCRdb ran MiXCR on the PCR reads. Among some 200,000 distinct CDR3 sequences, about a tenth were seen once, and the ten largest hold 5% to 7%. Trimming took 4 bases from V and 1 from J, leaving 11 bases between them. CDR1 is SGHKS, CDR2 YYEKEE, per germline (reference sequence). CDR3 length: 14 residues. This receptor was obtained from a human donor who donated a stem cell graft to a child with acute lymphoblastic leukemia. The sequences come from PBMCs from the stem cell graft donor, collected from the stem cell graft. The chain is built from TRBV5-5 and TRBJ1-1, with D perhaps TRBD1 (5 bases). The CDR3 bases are TGTGCCAGCAGCACCGGGACGGCGAACACTGAAGCTTTCTTT. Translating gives CASSTGTANTEAFF.